A selection of T cell receptor beta chains follows, all from one sample in a study of shared clonotypes between healthy human individuals. Assay used: immunoSEQ multiplex PCR; TCRdb lists only in-frame clones, some missing. This sample has millions of clones, with approximately 90% found just once. Sequencing was carried out using naive CD4+ T cells sorted from blood. The receptor source for this set is a man younger than 35 in good health. Each CDR3 is given without its conserved first and last residue.

V gene	J gene	CDR3 length	CDR3 protein
TRBV18	TRBJ1-1	15	ASSPPVGRVADTEAF
TRBV2	TRBJ1-1	13	ASSQMSGEDTEAF
TRBV2	TRBJ2-5	12	ASSGQGFQETQY
TRBV5-1	TRBJ2-3	14	ASSSGTSVRTDTQY
TRBV6-5	TRBJ2-6	12	ASTPGSGANVLT
TRBV28	TRBJ2-5	15	ASSFRTIRDLLRTQY
TRBV6-5	TRBJ2-7	12	ASSWTVTAYEQY
TRBV23-1	TRBJ2-1	15	ASSHSLTGGSYNEQF
TRBV5-4	TRBJ1-4	13	ASSLASGTNEKLF
TRBV12-5	TRBJ2-1	11	ASGSTGLGEQF
TRBV30	TRBJ2-1	11	AWSPGVDNEQF
TRBV30	TRBJ1-6	13	AWSVRAGDNSPLH
TRBV5-6	TRBJ1-4	13	ASSLRQTRGSLLF
TRBV27	TRBJ2-7	14	ASSSPGGRNSYEQY
TRBV5-1	TRBJ2-7	14	ASSLEPDLLAHEQY
TRBV19	TRBJ2-3	13	ASSIGGGLSDTQY
TRBV11-2	TRBJ2-4	12	ASRSTKAKNIQY
TRBV5-6	-	13	ASSLEALAGSEQY
TRBV6-5	TRBJ2-7	11	ASSYTANYEQY
TRBV18	TRBJ1-1	11	ASSSSPETEAF
TRBV6-4	TRBJ1-6	17	ASSDCVRRRGSYNSPLH
TRBV6-5	TRBJ2-1	13	ASSYSSAGGNEQF
TRBV7-2	TRBJ2-3	13	ASSLVLEAIDTQY
TRBV7-9	TRBJ2-5	13	ASSLTGGALETQY
TRBV7-2	TRBJ1-3	14	ASSLDPGGSGNTIY
TRBV9	TRBJ2-5	7	ASSPAQY
TRBV9	TRBJ1-3	12	ASSTTGSGNTIY
TRBV10-3	TRBJ2-7	13	AISESETPKGEQY
TRBV7-2	TRBJ1-5	13	ASSLVSGVDQPQH
TRBV6-1	TRBJ2-7	15	ASSEWMRQGVASEQY